Shown below are 6 T cell receptor beta chains from a single sample sequenced in a study of T cell responses to AZD1222 COVID-19 vaccine. Clones were sequenced by immunoSEQ multiplex PCR, and TCRdb holds only the in-frame ones, with some missing. Of fewer than 200,000 clones listed, 90% to 95% are singletons. This sample comprised peripheral blood, obtained 28 days after the second dose of the MenACWY control vaccine. These receptor sequences come from an adult who received the MenACWY meningococcal vaccine as a control.

To note about this clone: Given a much more abundant clone one base away, this may be a read error. The genes are TRBV9 and TRBJ2-5, with D possibly matching TRBD1 (6 bases). CDR3 length equals 15 residues. Per the germline V gene, CDR1 is SGDLS and CDR2 is YYNGEE. V was pared by 0 bases and J by 7 bases, with 16 bases between. In DNA form, the CDR3 reads TGTGCCAGCAGCGTAGAACAAGGGGGAGCGGTGACCCAGTACTTC. It specifies CASSVEQGGAVTQYF.

The chain joins TRBV3-1 (or the pseudogene TRBV3-2) to TRBJ2-1, with TRBD2 matching 7 bases. The CDR3 has 14 residues. The germline gives CDR1 LGHDT, CDR2 YNNKEL (reference sequence). V trimming: 1 base; J trimming: 5 bases; junction bases outside the gene matches: 2. The CDR3: CASSQGGGNNEQFF. Written as DNA, the CDR3 is TGTGCCAGCAGCCAAGGGGGGGGAAACAATGAGCAGTTCTTC.

The rearrangement uses TRBV19 and TRBJ2-7, with TRBD2 matching over 8 bases. Trimming cost V 5 bases and J 0 bases; bases outside gene matches: 6. The CDR3 length is 15 residues. Germline lookup yields CDR1 LNHDA and CDR2 SQIVND (reference sequence). The CDR3 loop reads CASSGLAGYSYEQYF. As DNA, the CDR3 is TGTGCCAGTAGTGGGTTAGCGGGGTACTCCTACGAGCAGTACTTC. Supplemented by reference TRBV19 and TRBJ2-7, the full variable domain reads DGGITQSPKYLFRKEGQNVTLSCEQNLNHDAMYWYRQDPGQGLRLIYYSQIVNDFQKGDIAEGYSVSREKKESFPLTVTSAQKNPTAFYLCASSGLAGYSYEQYFGPGTRLTVT.

The gene calls are TRBV4-3 and TRBJ2-7, with 7 bases lining up with TRBD2. This CDR3 region has 18 residues. J gave up 2 bases and V 1 base, and 14 bases lay outside the gene matches. Per the germline V gene, CDR1 is LGHNA and CDR2 is YSLEER. The CDR3 is CASSQGLSRGTTPYEQYF. The CDR3, as DNA: TGCGCCAGCAGCCAAGGATTATCCCGCGGGACTACTCCCTACGAGCAGTACTTC.

The chain couples TRBV19 to TRBJ1-5; D ambiguous. The V gene lost 9 bases and the J gene lost 4 bases, with 13 bases spanning the gap. Germline V gives CDR1 LNHDA, CDR2 SQIVND (reference sequence). This CDR3 is built from 13 residues. For the CDR3, the DNA is TGTGCCAGCACTCAACGGAGGAATCAGCCCCAGCATTTT. The encoded protein is CASTQRRNQPQHF.

CDR3 sequence (DNA): TGTGCCAGCAGCCCGGACCAGGGTGGCGGCTACACCTTC. Protein: CASSPDQGGGYTF. The chain uses TRBV9 and TRBJ1-2, with D perhaps matching TRBD1 (5 bases). This CDR3 comprises 13 residues. The germline gives CDR1 SGDLS, CDR2 YYNGEE. Trimming pared 4 bases from V and 8 bases from J, leaving 15 bases between. The full variable domain, its missing parts supplied by reference TRBV9 and TRBJ1-2, is DSGVTQTPKHLITATGQRVTLRCSPRSGDLSVYWYQQSLDQGLQFLIQYYNGEERAKGNILERFSAQQFPDLHSELNLSSLELGDSALYFCASSPDQGGGYTFGSGTRLTVV.